The clone carrying this TCR beta chain was counted once. No antigen is known for it. The entry originates in a study of T cell responses to AZD1222 COVID-19 vaccine. Study conclusions and caveats: Reportedly, nearly half the spike-specific TCRs target unmutated variant regions. The repertoires were collected only after the peak T cell response.

Data came from immunoSEQ multiplex PCR; TCRdb stores just in-frame clones and leaves some out. The sample holds 150,000 to 200,000 clones; 90% to 95% are singletons and the top ten take 1.1%. The source was peripheral blood, collected 28 days after the second AZD1222 dose. The TCR sequence derives from an adult who received the AZD1222 COVID-19 vaccine.

The CDR3 protein is CASSPRTGRQETQYF. In DNA, the CDR3 is TGTGCCAGCTCACCACGGACAGGTCGACAAGAGACCCAGTACTTC. V is TRBV18 and J is TRBJ2-5; 7 bases match TRBD1. The J segment lost 2 bases and the V segment lost 1 base, leaving 4 bases of the junction unmatched. Germline CDR1 KGHSH, CDR2 LQKENI. This CDR3 is built from 15 residues.